Below, 6 T cell receptor beta chains from the same sample are listed, as sequenced in a study of blood T cell repertoires in COVID-19. Clones were sequenced by immunoSEQ multiplex PCR, and TCRdb holds only the in-frame ones, with some missing. The sample lists some 350,000 clones; around 92% were seen once. The sequenced material came from peripheral blood. All receptors come from a woman aged 30 to 39 with COVID-19, enrolled during active disease.

The gene calls are TRBV4-3 and TRBJ2-7, with TRBD2 matching over 10 bases. This CDR3 contains 17 residues. From germline, CDR1 is LGHNA and CDR2 YSLEER. With V trimmed by 0 bases and J by 3 bases, 8 bases remained unmatched. CDR3 nucleotide sequence: TGCGCCAGCAGCCAAGATTGGCCTAGCGGGGGCATCTACGAGCAGTACTTC. Translation gives CASSQDWPSGGIYEQYF.

This chain connects TRBV9 to TRBJ2-1, with TRBD2 matching 7 bases. From germline, CDR1 is SGDLS and CDR2 YYNGEE. CDR3 size: 15 residues. Losses at the gene ends were 3 bases for V and 9 bases for J; bases not matched to a gene: 12. The CDR3 DNA follows: TGTGCCAGCAGCGGGCTAGCGGCGAGTGGCGGTGAGCAGTTCTTC. Amino acids: CASSGLAASGGEQFF.

The gene calls are TRBV2 and TRBJ2-1; 11 nucleotides line up with TRBD2. The ends lost 7 bases at V and 7 bases at J; junction bases unmatched: 9. CDR3 length: 15 residues. The germline V gene has CDR1 SNHLY and CDR2 FYNNEI. CDR3 DNA sequence: TGTGCCAGCAATGTAGCGGGGGGGCCTGGTAATGAGCAGTTCTTC. Translating gives CASNVAGGPGNEQFF.

V is TRBV7-9 and J is TRBJ2-1; 9 bases line up with TRBD1. With V trimmed by 4 bases and J by 7 bases, 11 bases remained unmatched. Germline V gene lookup returns CDR1 SEHNR and CDR2 FQNEAQ (reference sequence). The CDR3 has 16 residues. This CDR3 reads CASSSNRGPSVNEQFF. DNA of the CDR3: TGTGCCAGCAGCTCAAACAGGGGGCCCTCTGTGAATGAGCAGTTCTTC. The full variable domain, rest sourced from reference TRBV7-9 and TRBJ2-1, is DTGVSQNPRHKITKRGQNVTFRCDPISEHNRLYWYRQTLGQGPEFLTYFQNEAQLEKSRLLSDRFSAERPKGSFSTLEIQRTEQGDSAMYLCASSSNRGPSVNEQFFGPGTRLTVL.

The rearrangement uses TRBV11-3 and TRBJ1-1; D is undetermined. The CDR3 is made up of 11 amino acids. The V gene's germline CDR1 is SGHNT and CDR2 YENEEA. Trimming left V 1 base short and J 12 bases short, with 9 bases between. CDR3 DNA: TGTGCCAGCAGCTTAGGGGAGAAACCTTTCTTT. Residues: CASSLGEKPFF.

This clone was seen a single time. V is TRBV5-4 and J is TRBJ1-1; TRBD1 matches at 8 bases. V trimming: 3 bases; J trimming: 0 bases; junction bases outside the gene matches: 4. Germline V gene lookup returns CDR1 SGHNT and CDR2 YYREEE (reference sequence). This CDR3 spans 15 amino acids. CDR3 coding DNA: TGTGCCAGCAGCTCCCGGACAGGGCTGAACACTGAAGCTTTCTTT. Protein: CASSSRTGLNTEAFF.